This T cell receptor (beta chain) was documented in a study of technical replicates of blood from a handful of donors. The CDR3 spans 13 residues. Trimming removed 2 bases at V and 5 bases at J, with 7 bases between. Germline V gives CDR1 LGHNA, CDR2 YNFKEQ. Some clones are missing from TCRdb's copy, which holds only in-frame ones; the method was immunoSEQ multiplex PCR. The sample contains 83,000 or so clones, approximately 90% of which appear only once. Sequenced: T cells isolated from PBMCs. This chain joins TRBV4-2 and TRBJ1-5; weak D call: TRBD1 (5 bases). The TCR sequence derives from a human donor in good health. This CDR3 is CASSQRGDQPQHF. The CDR3 region has the DNA TGTGCCAGCAGCCAACGGGGGGATCAGCCCCAGCATTTT.